This is a list of T cell receptor beta chains from one sample in a study of T cells in localized non-small cell lung cancer. Using immunoSEQ multiplex PCR, the repertoire was profiled, and TCRdb retains in-frame clones only, with some absent. The sample holds fewer than 15,000 clones, roughly 82% seen once. The sample was peripheral blood, taken before any cancer treatment. The receptors stem from a male donor aged 60 or over with stage I squamous cell lung carcinoma. The CDR3 runs from the conserved cysteine through the conserved F or W. D genes are given only for firm matches. Where a row states a size, it is once, few, many or the class of an expanded clone; other rows omit it.

CDR3 protein: CAWKGSSYEQYF
CDR3 DNA: TGTGCCTGGAAGGGAAGCTCCTACGAGCAGTACTTC
V gene: TRBV30
D gene: .
J gene: TRBJ2-7
clone size: .

CDR3 protein: CASSRTGLTSTDTQYF
CDR3 DNA: TGTGCCAGCAGCCGGACAGGACTTACTAGCACAGATACGCAGTATTTT
V gene: TRBV11-2
D gene: TRBD1
J gene: TRBJ2-3
clone size: .

CDR3 protein: CASTDGGRRPYGYTF
CDR3 DNA: TGTGCCAGCACCGATGGGGGGAGGAGGCCCTATGGCTACACCTTC
V gene: TRBV28
D gene: .
J gene: TRBJ1-2
clone size: .

CDR3 protein: CASSQPGQSYEQYF
CDR3 DNA: TGTGCCAGCAGCCAACCGGGACAGAGTTACGAGCAGTACTTC
V gene: TRBV13
D gene: TRBD1
J gene: TRBJ2-7
clone size: .

CDR3 protein: CASSVRLASGETQYF
CDR3 DNA: TGTGCCAGCAGCGTCCGACTTGCATCGGGAGAGACCCAGTACTTC
V gene: TRBV7-9
D gene: .
J gene: TRBJ2-5
clone size: .

CDR3 protein: CASSRSGGYEQYF
CDR3 DNA: TGTGCCAGCAGTCGCTCTGGGGGCTACGAGCAGTACTTC
V gene: TRBV28
D gene: .
J gene: TRBJ2-7
clone size: .

CDR3 protein: CGTGTSYEQYF
CDR3 DNA: TGTGGAACCGGGACTAGCTACGAGCAGTACTTC
V gene: TRBV28
D gene: TRBD2
J gene: TRBJ2-7
clone size: .

CDR3 protein: CASSPTSVGTSNYGYTF
CDR3 DNA: TGTGCCAGCAGCCCCACCTCGGTCGGGACTTCTAACTATGGCTACACCTTC
V gene: TRBV5-4
D gene: .
J gene: TRBJ1-2
clone size: .

CDR3 protein: CASRNRGGYEQYF
CDR3 DNA: TGTGCCAGCCGGAACAGGGGGGGCTACGAGCAGTACTTC
V gene: TRBV19
D gene: .
J gene: TRBJ2-7
clone size: .

CDR3 protein: CASSLLGPQYF
CDR3 DNA: TGCGCCAGCAGCTTGCTAGGTCCCCAGTACTTC
V gene: TRBV5-1
D gene: .
J gene: TRBJ2-5
clone size: once